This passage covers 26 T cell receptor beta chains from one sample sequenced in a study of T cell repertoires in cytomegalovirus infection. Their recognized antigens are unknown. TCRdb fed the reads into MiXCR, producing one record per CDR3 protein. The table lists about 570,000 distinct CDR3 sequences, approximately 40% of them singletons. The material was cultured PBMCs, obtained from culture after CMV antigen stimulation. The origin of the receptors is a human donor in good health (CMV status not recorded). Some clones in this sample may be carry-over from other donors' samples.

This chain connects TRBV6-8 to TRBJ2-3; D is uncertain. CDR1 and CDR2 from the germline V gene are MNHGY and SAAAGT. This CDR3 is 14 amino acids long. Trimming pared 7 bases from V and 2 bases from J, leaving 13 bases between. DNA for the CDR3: TGTGCCAGCACCTGGAGAGACCTCACAGATACGCAGTATTTT. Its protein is CASTWRDLTDTQYF.

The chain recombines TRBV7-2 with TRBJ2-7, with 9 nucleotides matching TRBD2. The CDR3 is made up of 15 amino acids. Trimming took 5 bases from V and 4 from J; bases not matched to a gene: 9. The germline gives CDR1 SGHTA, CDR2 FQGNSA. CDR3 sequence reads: CASSPAGGRSYEQYF. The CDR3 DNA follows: TGTGCCAGCAGCCCCGCGGGGGGGCGAAGTTACGAGCAGTACTTC.

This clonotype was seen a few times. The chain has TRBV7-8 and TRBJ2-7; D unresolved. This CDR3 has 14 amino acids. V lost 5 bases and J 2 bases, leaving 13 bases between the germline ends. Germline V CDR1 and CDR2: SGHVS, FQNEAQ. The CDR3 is CASSPNYLAYEQYF. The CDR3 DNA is TGTGCCAGCAGCCCCAATTACCTAGCCTACGAGCAGTACTTC. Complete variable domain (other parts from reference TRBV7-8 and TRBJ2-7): GAGVSQSPRYKVAKRGQDVALRCDPISGHVSLFWYQQALGQGPEFLTYFQNEAQLDKSGLPSDRFFAERPEGSVSTLKIQRTQQEDSAVYLCASSPNYLAYEQYFGPGTRLTVT.

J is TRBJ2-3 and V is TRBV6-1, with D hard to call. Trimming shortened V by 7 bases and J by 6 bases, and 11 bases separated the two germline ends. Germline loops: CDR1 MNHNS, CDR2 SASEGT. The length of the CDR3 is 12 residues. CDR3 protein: CASKRGLDTQYF. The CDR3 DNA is TGTGCCAGCAAGAGAGGCTTGGATACGCAGTATTTT.

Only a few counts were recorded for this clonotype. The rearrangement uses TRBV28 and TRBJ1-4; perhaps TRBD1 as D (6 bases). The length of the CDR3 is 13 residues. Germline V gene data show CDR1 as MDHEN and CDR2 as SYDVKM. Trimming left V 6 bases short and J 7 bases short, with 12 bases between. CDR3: CASRRTVFEKLFF. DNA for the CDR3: TGTGCCAGCAGAAGGACAGTATTTGAAAAACTGTTTTTT.

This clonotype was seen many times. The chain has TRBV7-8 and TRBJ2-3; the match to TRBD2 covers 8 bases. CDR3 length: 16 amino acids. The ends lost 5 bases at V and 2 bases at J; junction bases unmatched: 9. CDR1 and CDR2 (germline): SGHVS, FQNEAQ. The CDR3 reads CASSNLGGALTDTQYF. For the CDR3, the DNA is TGTGCCAGCAGCAACCTCGGGGGGGCCCTCACAGATACGCAGTATTTT.

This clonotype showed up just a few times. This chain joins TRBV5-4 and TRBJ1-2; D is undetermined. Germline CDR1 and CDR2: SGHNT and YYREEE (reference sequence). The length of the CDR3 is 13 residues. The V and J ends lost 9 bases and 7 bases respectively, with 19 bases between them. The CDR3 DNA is TGTGCCACAATAAATCGCCCCACTGGTGGCTACACCTTC. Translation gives CATINRPTGGYTF.

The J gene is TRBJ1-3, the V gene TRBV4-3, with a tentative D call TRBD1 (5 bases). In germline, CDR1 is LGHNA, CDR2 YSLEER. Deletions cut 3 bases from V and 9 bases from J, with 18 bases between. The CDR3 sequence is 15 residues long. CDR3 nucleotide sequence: TGCGCCAGCAGCCACCTCGGAGAGGGGTGGGCCACCATATATTTT. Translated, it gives CASSHLGEGWATIYF.

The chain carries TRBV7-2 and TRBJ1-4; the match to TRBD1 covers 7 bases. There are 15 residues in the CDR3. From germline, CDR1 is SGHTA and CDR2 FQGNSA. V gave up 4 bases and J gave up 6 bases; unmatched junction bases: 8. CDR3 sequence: CASSSLAGTDEKLFF. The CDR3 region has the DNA TGTGCCAGCAGCTCCCTAGCCGGGACAGATGAAAAACTGTTTTTT. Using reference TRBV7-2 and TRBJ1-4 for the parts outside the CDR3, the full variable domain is GAGVSQSPSNKVTEKGKDVELRCDPISGHTALYWYRQSLGQGLEFLIYFQGNSAPDKSGLPSDRFSAERTGGSVSTLTIQRTQQEDSAVYLCASSSLAGTDEKLFFGSGTQLSVL.

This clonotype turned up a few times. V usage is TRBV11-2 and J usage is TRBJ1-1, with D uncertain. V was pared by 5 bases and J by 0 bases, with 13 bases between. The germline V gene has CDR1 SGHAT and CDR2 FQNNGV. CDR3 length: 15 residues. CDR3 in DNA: TGTGCCAGCAGCCCCCGTAGCCTTATGAACACTGAAGCTTTCTTT. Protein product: CASSPRSLMNTEAFF.

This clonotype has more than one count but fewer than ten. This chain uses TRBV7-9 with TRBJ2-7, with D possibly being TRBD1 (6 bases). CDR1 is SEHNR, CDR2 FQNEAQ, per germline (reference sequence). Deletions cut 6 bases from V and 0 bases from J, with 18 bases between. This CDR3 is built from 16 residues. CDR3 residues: CASRPTRTASSYEQYF. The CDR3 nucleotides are TGTGCCAGCAGACCGACTCGGACAGCGAGCTCCTACGAGCAGTACTTC.

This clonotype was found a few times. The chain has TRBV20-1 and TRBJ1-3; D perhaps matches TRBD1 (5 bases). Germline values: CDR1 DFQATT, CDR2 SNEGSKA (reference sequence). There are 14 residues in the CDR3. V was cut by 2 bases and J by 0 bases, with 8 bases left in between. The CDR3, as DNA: TGCAGTGCTAGAAGGACACCCTCTGGAAACACCATATATTTT. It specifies CSARRTPSGNTIYF.

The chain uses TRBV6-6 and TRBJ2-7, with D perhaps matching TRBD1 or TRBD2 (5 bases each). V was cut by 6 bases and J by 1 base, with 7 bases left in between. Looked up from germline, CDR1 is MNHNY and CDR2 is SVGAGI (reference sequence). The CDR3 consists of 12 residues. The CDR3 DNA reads TGTGCCAGCAGGGGGGATTCCTACGAGCAGTACTTC. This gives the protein CASRGDSYEQYF.

In DNA, the CDR3 is TGTGCCAGCAGTGAGCGACAGGGCTCCTACAATGAGCAGTTCTTC. It encodes CASSERQGSYNEQFF. V is TRBV6-1 and J is TRBJ2-1, with 7 bases identical to TRBD1. The CDR3 consists of 15 residues. The germline CDR1 and CDR2 sequences are MNHNS and SASEGT. V lost 3 bases, J lost 0 bases, and 2 bases stayed unmatched.

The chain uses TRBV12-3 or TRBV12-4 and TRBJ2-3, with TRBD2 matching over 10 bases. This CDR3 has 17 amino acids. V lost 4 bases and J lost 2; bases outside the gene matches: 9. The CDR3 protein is CASSSRPGLANTDTQYF. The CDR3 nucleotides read TGTGCCAGCAGTTCCCGCCCGGGACTAGCGAACACAGATACGCAGTATTTT.

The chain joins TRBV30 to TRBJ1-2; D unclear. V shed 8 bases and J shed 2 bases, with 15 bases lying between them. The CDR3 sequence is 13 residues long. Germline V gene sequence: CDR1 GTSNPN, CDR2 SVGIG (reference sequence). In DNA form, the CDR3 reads TGTGCCGGGATATCAGCGGTAAACTATGGCTACACCTTC. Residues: CAGISAVNYGYTF.

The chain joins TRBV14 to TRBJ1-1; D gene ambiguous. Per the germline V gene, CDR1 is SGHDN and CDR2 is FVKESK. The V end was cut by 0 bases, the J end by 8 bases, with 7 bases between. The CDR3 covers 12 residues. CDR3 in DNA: TGTGCCAGCAGCCAAGAGAGGCGGGAAGCTTTCTTT. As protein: CASSQERREAFF.

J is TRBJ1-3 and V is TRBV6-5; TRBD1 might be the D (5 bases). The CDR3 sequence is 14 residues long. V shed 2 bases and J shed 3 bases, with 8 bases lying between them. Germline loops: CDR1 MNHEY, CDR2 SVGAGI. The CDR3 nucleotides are TGTGCCAGCAGTTACAGGGGAGGTGGAAACACCATATATTTT. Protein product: CASSYRGGGNTIYF.

Written as DNA, the CDR3 is TGTGCCAGCAGCTTACAGGCTAGCGGGATCACAGATACGCAGTATTTT. Translating it yields CASSLQASGITDTQYF. This chain connects TRBV7-8 to TRBJ2-3, with 9 bases fitting TRBD2. V shed 2 bases and J 2 bases; nucleotides not matched to a gene: 5. The CDR3 consists of 16 residues. The V gene's germline CDR1 is SGHVS and CDR2 FQNEAQ.

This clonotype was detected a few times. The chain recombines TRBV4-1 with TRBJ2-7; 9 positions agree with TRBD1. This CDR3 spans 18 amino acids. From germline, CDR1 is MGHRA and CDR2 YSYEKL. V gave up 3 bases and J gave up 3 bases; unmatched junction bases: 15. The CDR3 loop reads CASSQLHSSGTGFYEQYF. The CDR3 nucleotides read TGCGCCAGCAGCCAGCTGCACTCATCCGGGACAGGGTTCTACGAGCAGTACTTC.

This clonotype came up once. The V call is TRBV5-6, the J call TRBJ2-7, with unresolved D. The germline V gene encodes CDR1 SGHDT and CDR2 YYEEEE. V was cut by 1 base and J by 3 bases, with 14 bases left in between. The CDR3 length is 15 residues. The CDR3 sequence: CASSLFRLVGYEQYF. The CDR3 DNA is TGTGCCAGCAGCTTGTTTCGTCTAGTTGGCTACGAGCAGTACTTC.

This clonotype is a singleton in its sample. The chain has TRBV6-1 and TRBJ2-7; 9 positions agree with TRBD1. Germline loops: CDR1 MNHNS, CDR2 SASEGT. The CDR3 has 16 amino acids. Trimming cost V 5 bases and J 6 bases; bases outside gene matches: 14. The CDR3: CASSSYTGTGTLEQYF. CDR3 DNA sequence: TGTGCCAGCAGTTCATACACCGGGACAGGGACCCTCGAGCAGTACTTC.

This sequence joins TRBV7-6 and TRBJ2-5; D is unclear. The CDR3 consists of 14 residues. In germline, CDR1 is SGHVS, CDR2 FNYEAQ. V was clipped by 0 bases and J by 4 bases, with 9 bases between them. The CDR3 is CASSLAGRSETQYF. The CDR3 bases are TGTGCCAGCAGCTTAGCGGGAAGGTCAGAGACCCAGTACTTC.

CDR3: CASSEYRGLDATNEKLFF. CDR3 in DNA: TGTGCCAGCAGTGAATACAGGGGGCTTGATGCAACTAATGAAAAACTGTTTTTT. The V and J genes are TRBV2 and TRBJ1-4, with 9 nucleotides matching TRBD1. CDR3 length: 18 residues. CDR1 and CDR2 from the germline V gene are SNHLY and FYNNEI. The ends lost 2 bases at V and 0 bases at J; junction bases unmatched: 7.

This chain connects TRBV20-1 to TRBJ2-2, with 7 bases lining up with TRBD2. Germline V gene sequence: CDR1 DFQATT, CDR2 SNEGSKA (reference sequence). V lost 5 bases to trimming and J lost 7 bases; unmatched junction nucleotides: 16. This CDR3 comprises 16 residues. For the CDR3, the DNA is TGCAGTGCTCTCTCTACGGCGGGAGAAGGGTACGGGGAGCTGTTTTTT. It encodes CSALSTAGEGYGELFF.

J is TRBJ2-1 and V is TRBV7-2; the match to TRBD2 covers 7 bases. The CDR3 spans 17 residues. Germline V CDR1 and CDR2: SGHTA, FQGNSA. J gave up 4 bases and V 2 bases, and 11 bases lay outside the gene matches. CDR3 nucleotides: TGTGCCAGCAGCTTAAGGGGTACGGCTAGCGGATACAATGAGCAGTTCTTC. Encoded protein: CASSLRGTASGYNEQFF.